This paragraph reports one T cell receptor (beta chain). Its target is not known. This entry comes from a study of identifying expanded T cells in peripheral blood. Study results and caveats: Differentially abundant clones: around 1.2 between replicates, 15 to 17 at about two weeks, approximately 19 at four. Clone count variance between approximately two-week samples rose with total template count.

Germline trimming cut 8 bases from V and 1 base from J; bases unmatched to any gene: 11. In germline, CDR1 is MDHEN, CDR2 SYDVKM. This CDR3 contains 17 residues. Profiled with immunoSEQ multiplex PCR; TCRdb holds only in-frame clones, not every one. The sample lists around 120,000 clones; 70% to 90% were seen once. No infections or other immune events were documented during collection. The sample was blood. The chain recombines TRBV28 with TRBJ1-1, with TRBD1 matching 12 bases. This TCR was recovered from a person aged 18-70 years in good health. CDR3 nucleotide sequence: TGTGCCAGCGGTGACTTTCCGGGACAGGGGGCGAACACTGAAGCTTTCTTT. It specifies CASGDFPGQGANTEAFF.